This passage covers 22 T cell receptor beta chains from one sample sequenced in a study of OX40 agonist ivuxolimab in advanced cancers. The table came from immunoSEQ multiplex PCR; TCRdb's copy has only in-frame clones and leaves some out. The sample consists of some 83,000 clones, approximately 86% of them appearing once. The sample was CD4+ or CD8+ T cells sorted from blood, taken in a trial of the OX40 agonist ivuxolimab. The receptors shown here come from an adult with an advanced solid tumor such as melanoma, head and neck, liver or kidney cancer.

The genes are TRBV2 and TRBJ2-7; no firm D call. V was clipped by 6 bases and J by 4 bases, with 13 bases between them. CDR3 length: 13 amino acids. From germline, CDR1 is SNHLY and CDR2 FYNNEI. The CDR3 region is CASSPNSKYEQYF. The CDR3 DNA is TGTGCCAGCAGCCCGAACTCCAAGTACGAGCAGTACTTC.

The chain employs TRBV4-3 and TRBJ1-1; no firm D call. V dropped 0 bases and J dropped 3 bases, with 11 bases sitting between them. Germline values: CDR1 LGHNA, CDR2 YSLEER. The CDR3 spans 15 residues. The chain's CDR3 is CASSQEPRGDTEAFF. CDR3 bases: TGCGCCAGCAGCCAAGAACCCCGTGGGGACACTGAAGCTTTCTTT.

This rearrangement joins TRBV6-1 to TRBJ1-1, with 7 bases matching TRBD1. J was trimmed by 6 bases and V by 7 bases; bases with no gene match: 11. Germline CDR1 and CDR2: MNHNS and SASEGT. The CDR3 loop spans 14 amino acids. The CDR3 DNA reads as TGTGCCAGCAAGGGGCCAGGGGGAATGGCTGAAGCTTTCTTT. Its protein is CASKGPGGMAEAFF.

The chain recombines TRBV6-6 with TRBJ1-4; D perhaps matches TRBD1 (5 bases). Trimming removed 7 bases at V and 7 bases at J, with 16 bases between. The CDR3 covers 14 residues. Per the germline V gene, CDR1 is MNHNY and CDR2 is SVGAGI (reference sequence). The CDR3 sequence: CASNPGSRGEKLFF. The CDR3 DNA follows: TGTGCCAGCAACCCAGGGTCTAGGGGTGAAAAACTGTTTTTT.

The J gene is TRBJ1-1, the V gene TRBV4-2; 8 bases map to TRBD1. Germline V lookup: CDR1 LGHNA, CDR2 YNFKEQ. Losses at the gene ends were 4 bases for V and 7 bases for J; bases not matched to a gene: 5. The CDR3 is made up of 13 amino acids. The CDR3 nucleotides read TGTGCCAGCAGCCCGGACAGGGACTTTGAAGCTTTCTTT. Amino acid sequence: CASSPDRDFEAFF.

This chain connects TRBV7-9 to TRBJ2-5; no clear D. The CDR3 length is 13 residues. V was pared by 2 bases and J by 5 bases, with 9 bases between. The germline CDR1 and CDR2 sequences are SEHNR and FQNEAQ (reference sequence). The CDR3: CASSLIALETQYF. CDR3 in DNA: TGTGCCAGCAGCTTAATTGCTCTGGAGACCCAGTACTTC.

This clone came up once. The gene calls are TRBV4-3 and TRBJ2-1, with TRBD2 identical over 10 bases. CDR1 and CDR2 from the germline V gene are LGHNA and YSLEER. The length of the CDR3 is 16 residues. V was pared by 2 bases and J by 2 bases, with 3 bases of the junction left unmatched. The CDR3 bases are TGCGCCAGCAGCCAACAAGCGGGAGGGCCCTACAATGAGCAGTTCTTC. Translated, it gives CASSQQAGGPYNEQFF.

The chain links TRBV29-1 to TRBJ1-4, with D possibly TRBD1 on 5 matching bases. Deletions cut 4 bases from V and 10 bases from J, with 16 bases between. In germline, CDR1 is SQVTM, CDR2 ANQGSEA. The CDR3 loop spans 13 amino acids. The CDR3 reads CSVVLGDRSKLFF. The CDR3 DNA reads TGCAGCGTTGTCCTGGGGGACCGATCAAAACTGTTTTTT.

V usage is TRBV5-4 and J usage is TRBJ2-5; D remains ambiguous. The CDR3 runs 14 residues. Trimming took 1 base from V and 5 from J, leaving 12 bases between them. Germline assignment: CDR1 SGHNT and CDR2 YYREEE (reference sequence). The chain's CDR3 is CASSLSSFVETQYF. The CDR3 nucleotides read TGTGCCAGCAGCTTGTCGTCGTTTGTGGAGACCCAGTACTTC.

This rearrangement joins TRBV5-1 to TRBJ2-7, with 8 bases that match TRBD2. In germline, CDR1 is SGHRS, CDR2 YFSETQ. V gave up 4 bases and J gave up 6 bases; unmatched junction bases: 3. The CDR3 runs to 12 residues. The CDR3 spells CASSSSGVEQYF. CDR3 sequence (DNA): TGCGCCAGCAGCAGTAGCGGGGTCGAGCAGTACTTC.

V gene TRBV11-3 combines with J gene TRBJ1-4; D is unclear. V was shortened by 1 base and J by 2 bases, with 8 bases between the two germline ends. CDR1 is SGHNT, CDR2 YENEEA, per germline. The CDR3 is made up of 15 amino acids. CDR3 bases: TGTGCCAGCAGCTTAGTGGGGTATACTAATGAAAAACTGTTTTTT. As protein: CASSLVGYTNEKLFF.

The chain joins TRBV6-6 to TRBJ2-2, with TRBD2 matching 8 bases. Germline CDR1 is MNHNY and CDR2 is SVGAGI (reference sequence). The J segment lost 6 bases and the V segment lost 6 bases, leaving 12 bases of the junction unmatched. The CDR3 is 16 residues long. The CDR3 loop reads CASRRGSGSLSGELFF. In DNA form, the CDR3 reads TGTGCCAGCAGACGGGGCAGCGGGAGCTTATCCGGGGAGCTGTTTTTT.

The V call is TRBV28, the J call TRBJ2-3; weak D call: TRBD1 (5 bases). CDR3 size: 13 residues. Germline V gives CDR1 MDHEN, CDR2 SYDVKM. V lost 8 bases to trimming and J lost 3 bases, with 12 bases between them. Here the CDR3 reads CASLRPGTDTQYF. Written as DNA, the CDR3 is TGTGCCAGCCTGCGTCCAGGGACAGATACGCAGTATTTT.

CDR3 nucleotide sequence: TGTGCCTGGAAGACTAGCGGGACCGTCCAAGAGACCCAGTACTTC. It is translated as CAWKTSGTVQETQYF. The chain recombines TRBV30 with TRBJ2-5; TRBD2 agrees at 11 bases. V shed 4 bases, J shed 1 base, and the junction held 5 bases outside the gene matches. CDR1 is GTSNPN and CDR2 is SVGIG in the germline V gene (reference sequence). The CDR3 covers 15 residues.

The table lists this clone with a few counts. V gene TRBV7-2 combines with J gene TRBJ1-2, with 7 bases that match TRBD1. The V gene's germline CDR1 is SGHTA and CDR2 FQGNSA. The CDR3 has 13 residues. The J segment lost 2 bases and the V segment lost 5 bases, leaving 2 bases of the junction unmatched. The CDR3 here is CASSATGNYGYTF. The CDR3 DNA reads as TGTGCCAGCAGCGCGACAGGGAACTATGGCTACACCTTC. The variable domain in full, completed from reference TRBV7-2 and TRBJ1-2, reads GAGVSQSPSNKVTEKGKDVELRCDPISGHTALYWYRQSLGQGLEFLIYFQGNSAPDKSGLPSDRFSAERTGGSVSTLTIQRTQQEDSAVYLCASSATGNYGYTFGSGTRLTVV.

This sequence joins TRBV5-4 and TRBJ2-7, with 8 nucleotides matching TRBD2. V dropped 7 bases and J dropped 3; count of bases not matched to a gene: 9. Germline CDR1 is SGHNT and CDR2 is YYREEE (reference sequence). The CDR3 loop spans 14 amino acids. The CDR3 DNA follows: TGTGCCAGCCGGAGAGAGCGGGAGTACTACGAGCAGTACTTC. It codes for CASRREREYYEQYF.

The CDR3 coding sequence is TGTGCCAGCAGCTTGGCCCCCAGGGGGCAGGGAAACACCATATATTTT. Amino acid sequence: CASSLAPRGQGNTIYF. The chain is built from TRBV5-4 and TRBJ1-3, with TRBD1 matching 8 bases. V lost 0 bases to trimming and J lost 4 bases; unmatched junction nucleotides: 6. The germline CDR1 and CDR2 sequences are SGHNT and YYREEE (reference sequence). The CDR3 has 16 residues.

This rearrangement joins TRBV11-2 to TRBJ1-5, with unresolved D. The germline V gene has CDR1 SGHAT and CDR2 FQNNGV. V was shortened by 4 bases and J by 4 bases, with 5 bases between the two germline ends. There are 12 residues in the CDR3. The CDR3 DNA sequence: TGTGCCAGCAGCTACGGGAATCAGCCCCAGCATTTT. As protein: CASSYGNQPQHF.

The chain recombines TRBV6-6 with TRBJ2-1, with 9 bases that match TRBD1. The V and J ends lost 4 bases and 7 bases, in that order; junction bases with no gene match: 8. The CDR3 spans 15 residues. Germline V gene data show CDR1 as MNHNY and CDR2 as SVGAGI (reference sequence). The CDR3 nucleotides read TGTGCCAGCAGTTCCGGGACAGGGTCACGAAATGAGCAGTTCTTC. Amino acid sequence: CASSSGTGSRNEQFF.

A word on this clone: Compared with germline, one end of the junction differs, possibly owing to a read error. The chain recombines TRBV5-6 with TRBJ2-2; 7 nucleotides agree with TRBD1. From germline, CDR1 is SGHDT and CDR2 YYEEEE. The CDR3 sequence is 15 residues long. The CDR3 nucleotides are TGTGCCAGCAGCTTGGGGACAGGAGAACACCGGGGAGCTGTTTTT. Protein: CASSLGTGEHRGAVF.

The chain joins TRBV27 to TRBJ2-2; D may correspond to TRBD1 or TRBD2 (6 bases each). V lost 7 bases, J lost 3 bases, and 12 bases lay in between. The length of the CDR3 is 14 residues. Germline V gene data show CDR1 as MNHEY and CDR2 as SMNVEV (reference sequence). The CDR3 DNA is TGTGCCAGCATCCTTAGGGGGGACACCGGGGAGCTGTTTTTT. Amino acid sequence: CASILRGDTGELFF.

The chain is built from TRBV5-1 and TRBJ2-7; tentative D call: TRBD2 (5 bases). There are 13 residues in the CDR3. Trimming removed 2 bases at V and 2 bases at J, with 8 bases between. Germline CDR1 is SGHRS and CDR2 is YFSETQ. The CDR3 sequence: CASSLPGAYEQYF. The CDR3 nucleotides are TGCGCCAGCAGCTTACCCGGGGCCTACGAGCAGTACTTC.